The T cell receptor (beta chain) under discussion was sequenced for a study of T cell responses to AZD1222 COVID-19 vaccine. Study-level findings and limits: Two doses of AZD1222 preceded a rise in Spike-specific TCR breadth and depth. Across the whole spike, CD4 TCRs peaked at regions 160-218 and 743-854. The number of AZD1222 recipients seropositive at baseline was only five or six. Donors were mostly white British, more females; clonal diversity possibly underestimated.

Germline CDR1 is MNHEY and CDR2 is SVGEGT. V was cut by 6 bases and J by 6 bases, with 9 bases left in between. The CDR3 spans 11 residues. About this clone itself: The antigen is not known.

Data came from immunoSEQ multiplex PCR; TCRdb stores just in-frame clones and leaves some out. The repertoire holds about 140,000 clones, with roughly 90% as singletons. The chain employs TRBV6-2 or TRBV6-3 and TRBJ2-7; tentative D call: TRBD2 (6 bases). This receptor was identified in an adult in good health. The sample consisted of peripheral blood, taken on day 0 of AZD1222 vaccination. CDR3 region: CASSLGGEQYF. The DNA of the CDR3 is TGTGCCAGCAGCTTGGGGGGCGAGCAGTACTTC.